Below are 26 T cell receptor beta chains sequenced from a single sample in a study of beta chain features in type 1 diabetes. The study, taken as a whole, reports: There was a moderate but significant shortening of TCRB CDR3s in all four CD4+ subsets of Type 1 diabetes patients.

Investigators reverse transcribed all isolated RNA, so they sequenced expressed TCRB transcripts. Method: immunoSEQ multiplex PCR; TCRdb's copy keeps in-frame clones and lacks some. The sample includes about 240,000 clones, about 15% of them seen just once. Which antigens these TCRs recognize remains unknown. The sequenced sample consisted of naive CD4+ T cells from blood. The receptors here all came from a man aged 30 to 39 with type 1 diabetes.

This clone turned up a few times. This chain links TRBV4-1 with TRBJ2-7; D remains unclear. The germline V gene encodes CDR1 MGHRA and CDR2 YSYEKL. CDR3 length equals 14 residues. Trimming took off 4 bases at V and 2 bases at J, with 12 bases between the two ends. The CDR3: CASSPIPRTYEQYF. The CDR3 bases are TGCGCCAGCAGCCCAATCCCCAGGACCTACGAGCAGTACTTC.

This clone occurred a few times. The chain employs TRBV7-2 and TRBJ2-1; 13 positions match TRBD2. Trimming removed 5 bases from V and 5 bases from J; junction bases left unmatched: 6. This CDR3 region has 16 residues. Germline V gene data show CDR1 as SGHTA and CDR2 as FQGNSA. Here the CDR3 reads CASSPRLAGGHNEQFF. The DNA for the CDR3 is TGTGCCAGCAGCCCCCGACTAGCGGGAGGTCACAATGAGCAGTTCTTC.

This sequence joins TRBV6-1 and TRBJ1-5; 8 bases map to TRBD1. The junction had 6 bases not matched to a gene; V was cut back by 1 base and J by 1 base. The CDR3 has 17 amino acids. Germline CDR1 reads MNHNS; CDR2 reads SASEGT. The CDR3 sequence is CASSEGTGLGSNQPQHF. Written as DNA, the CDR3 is TGTGCCAGCAGTGAAGGGACAGGGTTGGGAAGCAATCAGCCCCAGCATTTT.

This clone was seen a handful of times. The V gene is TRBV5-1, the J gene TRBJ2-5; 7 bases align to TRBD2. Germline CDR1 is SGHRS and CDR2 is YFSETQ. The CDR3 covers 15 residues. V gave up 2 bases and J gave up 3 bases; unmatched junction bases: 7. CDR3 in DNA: TGCGCCAGCAGCTTCCGTGGCGGGAGAGAAGAGACCCAGTACTTC. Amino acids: CASSFRGGREETQYF.

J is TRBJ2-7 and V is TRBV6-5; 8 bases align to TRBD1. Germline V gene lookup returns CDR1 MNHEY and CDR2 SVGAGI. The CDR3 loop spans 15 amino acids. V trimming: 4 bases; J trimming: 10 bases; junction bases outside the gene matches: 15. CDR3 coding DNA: TGTGCCAGCAGTTTACCCTCAGGACAGGGCCAGGGACAGTACTTC. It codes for CASSLPSGQGQGQYF.

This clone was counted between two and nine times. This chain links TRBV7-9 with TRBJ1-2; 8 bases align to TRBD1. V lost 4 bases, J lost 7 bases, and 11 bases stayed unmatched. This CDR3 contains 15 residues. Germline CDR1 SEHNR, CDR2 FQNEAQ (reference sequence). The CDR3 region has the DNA TGTGCCAGCAGCTATCCCGGACAGGGCGCAGGTGGCTACACCTTC. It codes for CASSYPGQGAGGYTF.

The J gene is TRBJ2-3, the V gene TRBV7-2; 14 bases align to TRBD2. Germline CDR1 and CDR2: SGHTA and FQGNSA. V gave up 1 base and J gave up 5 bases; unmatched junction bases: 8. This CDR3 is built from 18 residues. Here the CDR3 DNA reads TGTGCCAGCAGCTTAGTGGGACTAGCGGGAGCATATGGAGATACGCAGTATTTT. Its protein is CASSLVGLAGAYGDTQYF. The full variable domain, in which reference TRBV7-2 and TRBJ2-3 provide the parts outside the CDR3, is GAGVSQSPSNKVTEKGKDVELRCDPISGHTALYWYRQSLGQGLEFLIYFQGNSAPDKSGLPSDRFSAERTGGSVSTLTIQRTQQEDSAVYLCASSLVGLAGAYGDTQYFGPGTRLTVL.

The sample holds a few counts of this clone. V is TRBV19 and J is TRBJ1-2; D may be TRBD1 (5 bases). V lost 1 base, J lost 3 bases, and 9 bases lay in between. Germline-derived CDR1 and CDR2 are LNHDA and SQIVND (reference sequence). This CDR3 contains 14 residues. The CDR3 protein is CASSIGGRDYGYTF. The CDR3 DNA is TGTGCCAGTAGTATAGGAGGCAGGGACTATGGCTACACCTTC.

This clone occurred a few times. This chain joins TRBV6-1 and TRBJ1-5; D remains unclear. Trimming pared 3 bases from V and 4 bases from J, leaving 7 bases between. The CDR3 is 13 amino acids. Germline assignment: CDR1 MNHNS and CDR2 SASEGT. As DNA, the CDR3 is TGTGCCAGCAGTGACGGAGAGAATCAGCCCCAGCATTTT. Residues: CASSDGENQPQHF.

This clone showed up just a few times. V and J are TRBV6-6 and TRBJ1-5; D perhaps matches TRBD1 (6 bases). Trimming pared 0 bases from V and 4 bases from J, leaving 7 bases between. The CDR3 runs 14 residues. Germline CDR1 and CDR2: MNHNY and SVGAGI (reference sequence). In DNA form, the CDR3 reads TGTGCCAGCAGTTACTCGACAGGAAATCAGCCCCAGCATTTT. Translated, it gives CASSYSTGNQPQHF.

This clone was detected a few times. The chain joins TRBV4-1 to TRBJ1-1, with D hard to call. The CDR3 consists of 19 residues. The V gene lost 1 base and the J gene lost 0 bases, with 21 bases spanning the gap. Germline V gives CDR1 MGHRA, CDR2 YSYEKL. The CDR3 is CASSQGAPIPTPMNTEAFF. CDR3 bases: TGCGCCAGCAGCCAAGGGGCCCCGATACCGACACCAATGAACACTGAAGCTTTCTTT.

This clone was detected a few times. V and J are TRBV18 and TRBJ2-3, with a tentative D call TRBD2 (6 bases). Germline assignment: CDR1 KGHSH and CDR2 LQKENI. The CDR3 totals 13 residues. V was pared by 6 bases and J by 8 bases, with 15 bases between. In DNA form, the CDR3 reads TGTGCCAGCTCCCCCGGGAGCCCCGGTACGCAGTATTTT. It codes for CASSPGSPGTQYF.

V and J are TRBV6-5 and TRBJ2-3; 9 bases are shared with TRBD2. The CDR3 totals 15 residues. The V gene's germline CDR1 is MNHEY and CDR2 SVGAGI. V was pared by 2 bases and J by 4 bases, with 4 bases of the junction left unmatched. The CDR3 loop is CASSYIAGVADTQYF. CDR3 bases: TGTGCCAGCAGTTACATAGCGGGGGTTGCAGATACGCAGTATTTT.

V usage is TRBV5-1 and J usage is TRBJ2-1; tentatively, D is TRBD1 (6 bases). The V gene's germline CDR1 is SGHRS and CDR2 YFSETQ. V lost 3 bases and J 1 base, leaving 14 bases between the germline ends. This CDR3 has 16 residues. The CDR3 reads CASSWGRVASYNEQFF. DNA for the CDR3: TGCGCCAGCAGCTGGGGGCGCGTCGCGTCCTACAATGAGCAGTTCTTC.

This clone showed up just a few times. The CDR3 here is CASSLSGGAKETQYF. CDR3 in DNA: TGTGCCAGCTCACTTAGCGGGGGAGCCAAAGAGACCCAGTACTTC. This chain uses TRBV18 with TRBJ2-5; 9 bases agree with TRBD2. This CDR3 is built from 15 residues. V dropped 4 bases and J dropped 3; count of bases not matched to a gene: 6. Germline V gene lookup returns CDR1 KGHSH and CDR2 LQKENI.

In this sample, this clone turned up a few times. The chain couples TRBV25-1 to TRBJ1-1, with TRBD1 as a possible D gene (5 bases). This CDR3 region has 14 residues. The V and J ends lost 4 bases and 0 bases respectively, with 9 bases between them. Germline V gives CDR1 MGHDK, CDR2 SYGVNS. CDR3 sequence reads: CASSGGTLNTEAFF. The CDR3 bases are TGTGCCAGCAGTGGCGGGACCCTGAACACTGAAGCTTTCTTT.

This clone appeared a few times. As DNA, the CDR3 is TGTGCCTGGAGTGTACGACAGGGGGATCAGCCCCAGCATTTT. Encoded protein: CAWSVRQGDQPQHF. The J gene is TRBJ1-5, the V gene TRBV30; TRBD1 agrees at 9 bases. The germline gives CDR1 GTSNPN, CDR2 SVGIG (reference sequence). The CDR3 consists of 14 residues. J gave up 5 bases and V 0 bases, and 2 bases lay outside the gene matches.

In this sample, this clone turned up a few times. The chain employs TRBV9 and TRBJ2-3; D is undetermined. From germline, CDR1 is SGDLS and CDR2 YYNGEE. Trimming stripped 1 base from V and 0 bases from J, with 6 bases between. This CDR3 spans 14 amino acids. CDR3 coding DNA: TGTGCCAGCAGCGTACTCTCTAGCACAGATACGCAGTATTTT. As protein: CASSVLSSTDTQYF.

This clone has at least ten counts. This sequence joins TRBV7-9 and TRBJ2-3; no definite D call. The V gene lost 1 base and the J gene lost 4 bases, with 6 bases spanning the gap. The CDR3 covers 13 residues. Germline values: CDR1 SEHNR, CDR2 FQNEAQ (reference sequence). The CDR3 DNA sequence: TGTGCCAGCAGCTTAGGCTCGGCAGATACGCAGTATTTT. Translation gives CASSLGSADTQYF.

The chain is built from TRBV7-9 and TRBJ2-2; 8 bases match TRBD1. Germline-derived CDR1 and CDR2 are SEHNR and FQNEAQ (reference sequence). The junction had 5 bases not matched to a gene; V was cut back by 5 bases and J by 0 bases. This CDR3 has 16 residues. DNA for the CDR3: TGTGCCAGCAGCACACCGACAGGGGCGAACACCGGGGAGCTGTTTTTT. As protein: CASSTPTGANTGELFF.

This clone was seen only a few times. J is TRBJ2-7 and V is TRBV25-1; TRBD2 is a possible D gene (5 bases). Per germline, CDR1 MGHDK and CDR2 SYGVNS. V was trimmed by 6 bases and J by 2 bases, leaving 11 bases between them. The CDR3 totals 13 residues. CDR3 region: CASSFAGTYEQYF. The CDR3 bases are TGTGCCAGCAGCTTCGCGGGTACCTACGAGCAGTACTTC.

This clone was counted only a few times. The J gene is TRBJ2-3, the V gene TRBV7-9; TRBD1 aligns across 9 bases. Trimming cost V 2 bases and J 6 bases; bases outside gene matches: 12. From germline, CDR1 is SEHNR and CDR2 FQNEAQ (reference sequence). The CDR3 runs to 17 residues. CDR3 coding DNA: TGTGCCAGCAGCTTATCCTGGGACAGGGAATATGCGGATACGCAGTATTTT. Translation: CASSLSWDREYADTQYF.

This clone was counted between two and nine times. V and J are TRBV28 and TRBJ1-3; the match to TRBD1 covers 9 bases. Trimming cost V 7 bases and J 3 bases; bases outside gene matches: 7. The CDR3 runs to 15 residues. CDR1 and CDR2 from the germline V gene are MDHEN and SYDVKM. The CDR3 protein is CASTTGGENGNTIYF. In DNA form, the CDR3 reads TGTGCCAGCACCACAGGGGGCGAAAATGGAAACACCATATATTTT.

The CDR3 region is CASSEYALNRSNQPQHF. The CDR3 DNA is TGTGCCAGCAGTGAATACGCTCTCAACCGGAGCAATCAGCCCCAGCATTTT. The genes are TRBV25-1 and TRBJ1-5; no clear D gene. The V end lost 0 bases, the J end lost 1 base, and 13 bases lay between the germline ends. Germline CDR1 reads MGHDK; CDR2 reads SYGVNS. The CDR3 covers 17 residues.

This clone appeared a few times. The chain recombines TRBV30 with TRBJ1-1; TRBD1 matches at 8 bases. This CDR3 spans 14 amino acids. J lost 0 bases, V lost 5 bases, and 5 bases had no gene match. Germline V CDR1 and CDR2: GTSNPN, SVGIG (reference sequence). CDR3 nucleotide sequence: TGTGCCTGGGACTTGACAGGGGTGAACACTGAAGCTTTCTTT. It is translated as CAWDLTGVNTEAFF.

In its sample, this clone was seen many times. The CDR3 bases are TGTGCAGTTGGCCTAGAGACCCAGTACTTC. This sequence encodes CAVGLETQYF. J is TRBJ2-5 and V is TRBV7-9; D remains ambiguous. The CDR3 has 10 amino acids. CDR1 and CDR2 (germline): SEHNR, FQNEAQ (reference sequence). The entire variable domain, with the rest obtained from reference TRBV7-9 and TRBJ2-5, is as follows: DTGVSQNPRHKITKRGQNVTFRCDPISEHNRLYWYRQTLGQGPEFLTYFQNEAQLEKSRLLSDRFSAERPKGSFSTLEIQRTEQGDSAMYLCAVGLETQYFGPGTRLLVL.